Given below is one T cell receptor beta chain in context. The target antigen is unknown. V dropped 2 bases and J dropped 1 base, with 8 bases sitting between them. Germline V CDR1 and CDR2: MNHNS, SASEGT. The CDR3 covers 14 residues. Broader study findings: Greatest tumor Treg TCR overlap was with tumor naive CD4+ cells. Tumor memory CD4+ T cell TCR gene usage clustered with blood and lymph node memory CD4+ cells and lymph node naive CD4+ cells.

Memory CD4+ T cells were sorted as CD4+CD45RO+CD25- cells. Semi-nested PCR with Nested Universal Primer A followed constant-region reverse priming of full-length variable regions. In TCRdb, the 5' RACE reads were re-called with MiXCR into one record per CDR3 protein. Here the sample spans several thousand distinct CDR3 sequences, roughly 60% being singletons. Sequencing was performed on tumor-infiltrating memory CD4+ T cells sorted from the breast tumor. Subset defined: memory CD4+ T cells, CD4+CD45RO+CD25-. This TCR was sampled from a female donor with breast cancer. This chain uses TRBV6-1 with TRBJ1-2, with unresolved D. In DNA, the CDR3 is TGTGCCAGCAGTGAACTTGGCGATAACTATGGCTACACCTTC. Translation: CASSELGDNYGYTF.